Here is one T cell receptor (beta chain) with its context. Libraries were prepared by immunoSEQ multiplex PCR; TCRdb keeps only in-frame clonotypes and omits some of them. This sample has about 110,000 clones; 92% occur once, and the top ten carry approximately 1.5%. The data stem from a study of T cell changes during pregnancy in multiple sclerosis. The trim removed 7 bases at V and 4 bases at J, leaving 9 bases unmatched. CDR3 size: 14 residues. Germline loops: CDR1 SGDLS, CDR2 YYNGEE. The chain employs TRBV9 and TRBJ2-7; 9 positions agree with TRBD1. The sequenced sample was peripheral blood, obtained after pregnancy. The receptor was isolated from a female donor with multiple sclerosis, enrolled in a pregnancy study. As DNA, the CDR3 is TGTGCCAGCTCCTGGGGACAGGGTTATTACGAGCAGTACTTC. The encoded protein is CASSWGQGYYEQYF.